Presented here are 21 T cell receptor beta chains from one specimen sequenced in a study of cytomegalovirus exposure and HLA in healthy donors. This PCR relied on a set of 60 Vbeta primers and 13 Jbeta primers. Sequencing was performed with immunoSEQ multiplex PCR; in TCRdb, only in-frame clones are kept and a portion is missing. The profile shows around 100,000 clones, around four fifths of them singletons. Sequencing was done on a sample of PBMCs. The receptor source for this set is a woman in her 40s in good health and CMV-seronegative.

The chain has TRBV6-1 and TRBJ1-1, with 7 bases identical to TRBD1. The CDR3 covers 14 residues. The V gene end was trimmed by 7 bases and the J gene end by 5 bases; junction bases not matched to a gene: 10. The V gene's germline CDR1 is MNHNS and CDR2 SASEGT. CDR3 bases: TGTGCCAGCAATTGGGGGACAGCTCTGACTGAAGCTTTCTTT. This gives the protein CASNWGTALTEAFF.

This clone was seen once. This sequence joins TRBV7-9 and TRBJ1-2; D is unclear. Germline CDR1 and CDR2: SEHNR and FQNEAQ (reference sequence). Trimming left V 0 bases short and J 4 bases short, with 6 bases between. This CDR3 has 13 residues. CDR3 DNA sequence: TGTGCCAGCAGCTTAGCCAGGCTCTATGGCTACACCTTC. This translates into CASSLARLYGYTF.

This chain connects TRBV7-8 to TRBJ1-5, with a tentative D call TRBD1 (6 bases). V gave up 5 bases and J gave up 4 bases, with 12 bases separating them. CDR3 length: 14 residues. Germline V CDR1 and CDR2: SGHVS, FQNEAQ. For the CDR3, the DNA is TGTGCCAGCAGCCGGACAGCCTTAAATCAGCCCCAGCATTTT. Residues: CASSRTALNQPQHF.

The chain employs TRBV27 and TRBJ2-2, with a weak D call TRBD2 (6 bases). CDR3 length: 17 residues. In germline, CDR1 is MNHEY, CDR2 SMNVEV (reference sequence). V dropped 5 bases and J dropped 0 bases, with 16 bases sitting between them. The CDR3 DNA reads as TGTGCCAGCAGTCAGGAGGGGTTTACGGCGAACACCGGGGAGCTGTTTTTT. This sequence encodes CASSQEGFTANTGELFF.

This clone was found a few times. The V and J genes are TRBV21-1 and TRBJ1-5; the table's D call of TRBD1 was not tested on the DNA. TRBV21-1 is an annotated pseudogene. This CDR3 is built from 18 residues. CDR3 protein: CASSPLRGTGGVGQPQHF. Written as DNA, the CDR3 is TGTGCCAGCAGCCCCCTCCGCGGGACAGGCGGCGTCGGTCAGCCCCAGCATTTT.

The rearrangement uses TRBV6-1 and TRBJ1-3; a weak D match, TRBD1 (6 bases). Germline V gene data show CDR1 as MNHNS and CDR2 as SASEGT. This CDR3 comprises 16 residues. Trimming stripped 3 bases from V and 0 bases from J, with 12 bases between. Here the CDR3 reads CASSEGHHSSGNTIYF. The CDR3 nucleotides read TGTGCCAGCAGTGAGGGACACCACTCCTCTGGAAACACCATATATTTT.

The chain joins TRBV7-2 to TRBJ1-3; D unclear. Germline V CDR1 and CDR2: SGHTA, FQGNSA. Between the trimmed V and J ends, which lost 3 bases and 0 bases, there was a span of 6 bases. This CDR3 has 14 amino acids. The CDR3 nucleotides read TGTGCCAGCAGCTTGAGCCTCTCTGGAAACACCATATATTTT. Its protein product is CASSLSLSGNTIYF.

This clone was seen only a few times. The DNA of the CDR3 is TGCAGCGTTGACCCGACGGGCACTGAAGCTTTCTTT. This translates into CSVDPTGTEAFF. J is TRBJ1-1 and V is TRBV29-1; D unresolved. This CDR3 has 12 residues. CDR1 is SQVTM and CDR2 is ANQGSEA in the germline V gene. The ends were cut back, 3 bases at V and 4 bases at J, with 9 bases in the middle.

CDR3 in amino acids: CASSLGAQPQHF. As DNA, the CDR3 is TGTGCCAGCAGCTTAGGCGCGCAGCCCCAGCATTTT. This rearrangement joins TRBV7-9 to TRBJ1-5; D unresolved. Germline V gene data show CDR1 as SEHNR and CDR2 as FQNEAQ (reference sequence). The CDR3 covers 12 residues. Trimming cost V 1 base and J 7 bases, with 5 bases left between them.

This sequence joins TRBV18 and TRBJ2-5; D is possibly TRBD2 (5 bases). Germline CDR1 KGHSH, CDR2 LQKENI. The length of the CDR3 is 15 residues. Trimming pared 3 bases from V and 5 bases from J, leaving 16 bases between. Written as DNA, the CDR3 is TGTGCCAGCTCACCTGACCTAGCCCGCCGGGAGACCCAGTACTTC. Its protein is CASSPDLARRETQYF.

The V call is TRBV2, the J call TRBJ1-4, with a possible D match to TRBD1 (5 bases). Trimming took off 7 bases at V and 5 bases at J, with 11 bases between the two ends. The CDR3 length is 13 residues. Germline V gives CDR1 SNHLY, CDR2 FYNNEI. In nucleotides, the CDR3 is TGTGCCAGCAATTTCAGGGAAAATGAAAAACTGTTTTTT. This encodes CASNFRENEKLFF. Drawing the rest from reference TRBV2 and TRBJ1-4, the complete variable domain is EPEVTQTPSHQVTQMGQEVILRCVPISNHLYFYWYRQILGQKVEFLVSFYNNEISEKSEIFDDQFSVERPDGSNFTLKIRSTKLEDSAMYFCASNFRENEKLFFGSGTQLSVL.

This clone showed up just once. The J gene is TRBJ1-1, the V gene TRBV30; perhaps TRBD1 as D (5 bases). V was pared by 8 bases and J by 4 bases, with 17 bases between. CDR1 is GTSNPN and CDR2 is SVGIG in the germline V gene (reference sequence). This CDR3 region has 13 residues. The CDR3 sequence: CAAARSGVTEAFF. In DNA, the CDR3 is TGTGCCGCCGCTAGGTCGGGGGTCACTGAAGCTTTCTTT.

This chain links TRBV27 with TRBJ1-6, with D uncertain. Germline V CDR1 and CDR2: MNHEY, SMNVEV (reference sequence). Trimming shortened V by 6 bases and J by 9 bases, and 15 bases separated the two germline ends. The CDR3 has 14 residues. The CDR3 nucleotides are TGTGCCAGCAGCTCCGGGTTATGGAGTTCACCCCTCCACTTT. Residues: CASSSGLWSSPLHF.

The J gene is TRBJ2-5, the V gene TRBV4-3; TRBD1 aligns across 7 bases. Trimming cost V 0 bases and J 2 bases; bases outside gene matches: 15. There are 19 residues in the CDR3. Germline-derived CDR1 and CDR2 are LGHNA and YSLEER. The CDR3, as DNA: TGCGCCAGCAGCCAAGAGGGTGGGACAGCACATCAGGTGCAAGAGACCCAGTACTTC. This translates into CASSQEGGTAHQVQETQYF.

The chain links TRBV28 to TRBJ1-4; 8 nucleotides align to TRBD1. From germline, CDR1 is MDHEN and CDR2 SYDVKM. Losses at the gene ends were 6 bases for V and 8 bases for J; bases not matched to a gene: 14. The CDR3 is made up of 16 amino acids. The CDR3 loop is CASRRGLDRADEKLFF. In nucleotides, the CDR3 is TGTGCCAGCAGGCGCGGCCTGGACAGGGCGGACGAAAAACTGTTTTTT.

The table lists this clone with a count of one. The chain couples TRBV19 to TRBJ2-3, with D maybe TRBD1 (5 bases). Trimming removed 9 bases from V and 4 bases from J, with 14 bases in between. The CDR3 loop spans 13 amino acids. Germline CDR1 reads LNHDA; CDR2 reads SQIVND (reference sequence). The chain's CDR3 is CASYSWGADTQYF. CDR3 bases: TGTGCCAGCTACTCTTGGGGCGCAGATACGCAGTATTTT.

Concerning this clone: Within the sample, other DNA sequences also encode this same CDR3. The rearrangement uses TRBV7-2 and TRBJ2-2; 8 positions match TRBD1. The CDR3 length is 15 residues. Germline V gene sequence: CDR1 SGHTA, CDR2 FQGNSA. V trimming: 4 bases; J trimming: 8 bases; junction bases outside the gene matches: 9. The CDR3 region has the DNA TGTGCCAGCAGCTCCTGGACAGGGCGCACTGGGGAGCTGTTTTTT. Its protein is CASSSWTGRTGELFF.

The CDR3 spells CASSWEPQETQYF. For the CDR3, the DNA is TGTGCCAGCAGCTGGGAGCCCCAAGAGACCCAGTACTTC. The chain has TRBV11-2 and TRBJ2-5, with a tentative D call TRBD2 (5 bases). The CDR3 runs 13 residues. Germline CDR1 is SGHAT and CDR2 is FQNNGV. The V and J ends lost 4 bases and 1 base respectively, with 7 bases between them.

The chain joins TRBV9 to TRBJ2-1; D perhaps matches TRBD2 (6 bases). Germline V lookup: CDR1 SGDLS, CDR2 YYNGEE. The CDR3 loop spans 15 amino acids. V lost 0 bases and J lost 6, with 13 bases in between. The CDR3: CASSVGRESPNEQFF. The CDR3 nucleotides read TGTGCCAGCAGCGTAGGACGGGAGTCACCCAATGAGCAGTTCTTC.

V usage is TRBV6-1 and J usage is TRBJ1-2; no definite D call. Trimming removed 6 bases from V and 2 bases from J, with 13 bases in between. Per germline, CDR1 MNHNS and CDR2 SASEGT. The CDR3 sequence is 14 residues long. CDR3 DNA sequence: TGTGCCAGCAGCCTACGAGGGCGCAACTATGGCTACACCTTC. Protein product: CASSLRGRNYGYTF.

The chain recombines TRBV5-1 with TRBJ1-1; 7 bases align to TRBD1. The CDR3 consists of 13 residues. The trim removed 3 bases at V and 7 bases at J, leaving 6 bases unmatched. Germline CDR1 is SGHRS and CDR2 is YFSETQ. The CDR3, as DNA: TGCGCCAGCAGCTACCAGGGGGTGGATGAAGCTTTCTTT. Protein product: CASSYQGVDEAFF.